This TCR beta chain came from a study of CD8 T cells in ankylosing spondylitis. General observations from the study: A motif of eight highly homologous TCR beta variants was seen as apparently characteristic of ankylosing spondylitis blood.

V lost 0 bases and J 5 bases, leaving 17 bases between the germline ends. The germline V gene encodes CDR1 DFQATT and CDR2 SNEGSKA (reference sequence). The length of the CDR3 is 16 residues. Notes on this clonotype: Its cognate antigen is unknown.

Molecular-barcoded quantitative 5'-RACE produced these TCR beta libraries. TCRdb redid the calling of the 5' RACE reads with MiXCR, one entry per CDR3 protein. The top ten hold about 45% of the sample, which has tens of thousands of distinct CDR3 sequences, about 17% seen once. The material sequenced was blood. The chain links TRBV20-1 to TRBJ2-1; D assignment may be TRBD1 or TRBD2 (6 bases each). The receptor's source is a male donor with ankylosing spondylitis or in good health (not recorded which). The CDR3 region has the DNA TGCAGTGCTAGAGATCTTAGGGGGGCAGGAGACAATGAGCAGTTCTTC. Translation: CSARDLRGAGDNEQFF.